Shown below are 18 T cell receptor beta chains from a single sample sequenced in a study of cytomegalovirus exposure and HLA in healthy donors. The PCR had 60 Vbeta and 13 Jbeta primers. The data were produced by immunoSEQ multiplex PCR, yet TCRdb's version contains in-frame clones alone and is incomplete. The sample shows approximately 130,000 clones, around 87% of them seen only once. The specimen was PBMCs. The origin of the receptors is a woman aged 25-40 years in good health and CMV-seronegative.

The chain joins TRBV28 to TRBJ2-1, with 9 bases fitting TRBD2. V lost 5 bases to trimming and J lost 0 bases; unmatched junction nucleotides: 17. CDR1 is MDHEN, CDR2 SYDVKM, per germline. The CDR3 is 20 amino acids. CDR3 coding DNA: TGTGCCAGCAGTCCCTCCCTAGCGGGGTCGTCCCTGAGCTCCTACAATGAGCAGTTCTTC. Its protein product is CASSPSLAGSSLSSYNEQFF. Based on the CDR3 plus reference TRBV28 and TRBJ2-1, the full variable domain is DVKVTQSSRYLVKRTGEKVFLECVQDMDHENMFWYRQDPGLGLRLIYFSYDVKMKEKGDIPEGYSVSREKKERFSLILESASTNQTSMYLCASSPSLAGSSLSSYNEQFFGPGTRLTVL.

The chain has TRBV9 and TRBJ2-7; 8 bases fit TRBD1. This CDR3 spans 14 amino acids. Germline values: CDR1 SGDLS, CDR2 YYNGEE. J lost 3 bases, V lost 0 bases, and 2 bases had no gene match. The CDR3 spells CASSVGGTGYEQYF. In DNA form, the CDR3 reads TGTGCCAGCAGCGTAGGAGGGACAGGCTACGAGCAGTACTTC.

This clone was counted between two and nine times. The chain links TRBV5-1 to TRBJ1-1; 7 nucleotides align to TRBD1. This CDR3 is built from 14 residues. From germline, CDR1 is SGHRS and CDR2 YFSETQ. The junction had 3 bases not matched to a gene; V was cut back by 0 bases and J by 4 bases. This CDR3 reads CASSLARGATEAFF. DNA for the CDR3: TGCGCCAGCAGCTTGGCCAGGGGGGCCACTGAAGCTTTCTTT.

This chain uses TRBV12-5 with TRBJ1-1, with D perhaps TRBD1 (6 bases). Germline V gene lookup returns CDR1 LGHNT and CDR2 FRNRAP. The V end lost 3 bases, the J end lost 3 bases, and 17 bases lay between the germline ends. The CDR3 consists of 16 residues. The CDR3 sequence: CASGFSLQGADTEAFF. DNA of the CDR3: TGTGCTAGTGGTTTCTCCTTACAGGGAGCCGACACTGAAGCTTTCTTT.

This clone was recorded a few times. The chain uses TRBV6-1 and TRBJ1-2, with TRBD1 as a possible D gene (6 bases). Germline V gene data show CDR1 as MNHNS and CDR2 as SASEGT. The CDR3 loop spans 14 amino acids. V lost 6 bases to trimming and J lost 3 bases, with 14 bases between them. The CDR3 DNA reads TGTGCCAGCAGACCCGGACAGTACGACTATGGCTACACCTTC. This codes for CASRPGQYDYGYTF.

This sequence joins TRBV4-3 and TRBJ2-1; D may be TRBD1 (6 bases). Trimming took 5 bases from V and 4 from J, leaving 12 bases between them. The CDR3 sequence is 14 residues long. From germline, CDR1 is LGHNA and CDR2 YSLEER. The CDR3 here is CASSWGTSYNEQFF. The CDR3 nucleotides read TGCGCCAGCAGCTGGGGGACATCTTACAATGAGCAGTTCTTC.

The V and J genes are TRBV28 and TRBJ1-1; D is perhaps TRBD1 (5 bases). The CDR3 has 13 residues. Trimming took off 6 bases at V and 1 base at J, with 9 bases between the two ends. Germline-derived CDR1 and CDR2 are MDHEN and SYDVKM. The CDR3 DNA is TGTGCCAGCAGCGGACACTGGAACACTGAAGCTTTCTTT. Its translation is CASSGHWNTEAFF.

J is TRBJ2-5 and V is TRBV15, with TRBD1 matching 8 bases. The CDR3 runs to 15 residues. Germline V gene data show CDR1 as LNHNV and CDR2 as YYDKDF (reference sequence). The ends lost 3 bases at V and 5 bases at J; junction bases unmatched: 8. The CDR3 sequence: CATSSKQGVRETQYF. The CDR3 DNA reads TGTGCCACCAGCAGTAAACAGGGGGTGAGGGAGACCCAGTACTTC.

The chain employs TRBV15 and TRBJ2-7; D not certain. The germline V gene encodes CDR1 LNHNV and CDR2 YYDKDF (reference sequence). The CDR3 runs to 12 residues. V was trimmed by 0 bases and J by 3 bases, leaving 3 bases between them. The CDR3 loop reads CATSRDGYEQYF. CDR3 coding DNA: TGTGCCACCAGCAGAGACGGCTACGAGCAGTACTTC.

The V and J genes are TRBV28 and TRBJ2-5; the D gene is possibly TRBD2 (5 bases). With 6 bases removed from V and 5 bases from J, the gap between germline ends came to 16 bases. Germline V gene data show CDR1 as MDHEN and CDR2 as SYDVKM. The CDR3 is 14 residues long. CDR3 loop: CASSNLGELETQYF. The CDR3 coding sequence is TGTGCCAGCAGCAATCTCGGGGAATTGGAGACCCAGTACTTC.

The CDR3: CASSFGGRAVDTQYF. The CDR3 DNA reads TGTGCCAGCAGTTTCGGGGGTCGGGCCGTAGATACGCAGTATTTT. This chain joins TRBV28 and TRBJ2-3; possible D gene TRBD2, 6 bases. The germline V gene has CDR1 MDHEN and CDR2 SYDVKM. The CDR3 spans 15 residues. With 3 bases removed from V and 5 bases from J, the gap between germline ends came to 15 bases.

Here the CDR3 reads CASSWLGARNEQYF. CDR3 nucleotide sequence: TGTGCCAGTAGTTGGCTTGGGGCGCGGAACGAGCAGTACTTC. The chain carries TRBV19 and TRBJ2-7, with D tentatively TRBD1 (5 bases). Germline V CDR1 and CDR2: LNHDA, SQIVND (reference sequence). Trimming removed 5 bases at V and 5 bases at J, with 16 bases between. CDR3 length equals 14 residues.

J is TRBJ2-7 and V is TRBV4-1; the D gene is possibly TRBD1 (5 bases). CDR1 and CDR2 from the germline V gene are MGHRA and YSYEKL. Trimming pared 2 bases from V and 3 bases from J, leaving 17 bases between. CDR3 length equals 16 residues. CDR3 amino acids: CASSQPFRGQYYEQYF. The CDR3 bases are TGCGCCAGCAGCCAACCATTTAGGGGTCAGTACTACGAGCAGTACTTC.

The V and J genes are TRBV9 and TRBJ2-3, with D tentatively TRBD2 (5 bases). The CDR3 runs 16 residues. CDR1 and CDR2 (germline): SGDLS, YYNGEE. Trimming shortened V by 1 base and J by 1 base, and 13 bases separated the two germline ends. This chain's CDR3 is CASSVSPGSRTDTQYF. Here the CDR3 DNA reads TGTGCCAGCAGCGTAAGCCCTGGGAGCCGCACAGATACGCAGTATTTT. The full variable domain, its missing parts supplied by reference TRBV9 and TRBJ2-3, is DSGVTQTPKHLITATGQRVTLRCSPRSGDLSVYWYQQSLDQGLQFLIQYYNGEERAKGNILERFSAQQFPDLHSELNLSSLELGDSALYFCASSVSPGSRTDTQYFGPGTRLTVL.

Here the CDR3 reads CASSLAGPYEQYF. CDR3 bases: TGTGCCAGCAGTCTAGCGGGACCCTACGAGCAGTACTTC. The chain links TRBV6-5 to TRBJ2-7, with 9 bases identical to TRBD2. After removal of 5 bases from V and 2 bases from J, the junction contained 1 base not matched to a gene. The CDR3 contains 13 residues. The germline gives CDR1 MNHEY, CDR2 SVGAGI.

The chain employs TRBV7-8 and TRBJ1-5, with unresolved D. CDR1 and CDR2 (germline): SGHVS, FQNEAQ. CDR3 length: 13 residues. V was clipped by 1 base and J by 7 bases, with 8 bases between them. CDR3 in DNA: TGTGCCAGCAGCTTAGGGGCAGACCAGCCCCAGCATTTT. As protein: CASSLGADQPQHF.

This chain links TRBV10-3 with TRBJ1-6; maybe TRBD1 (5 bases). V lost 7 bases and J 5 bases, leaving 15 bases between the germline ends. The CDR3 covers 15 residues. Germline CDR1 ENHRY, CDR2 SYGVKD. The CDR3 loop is CAITEAAGNNSPLHF. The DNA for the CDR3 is TGTGCCATCACCGAGGCTGCAGGGAATAATTCACCCCTCCACTTT.

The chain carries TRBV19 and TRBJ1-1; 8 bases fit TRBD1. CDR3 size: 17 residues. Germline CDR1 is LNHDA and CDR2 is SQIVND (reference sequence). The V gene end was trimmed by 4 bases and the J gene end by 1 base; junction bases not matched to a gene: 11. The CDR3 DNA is TGTGCCAGTAGTACGATTTGGACAGGGAAGGGGAACACTGAAGCTTTCTTT. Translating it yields CASSTIWTGKGNTEAFF.